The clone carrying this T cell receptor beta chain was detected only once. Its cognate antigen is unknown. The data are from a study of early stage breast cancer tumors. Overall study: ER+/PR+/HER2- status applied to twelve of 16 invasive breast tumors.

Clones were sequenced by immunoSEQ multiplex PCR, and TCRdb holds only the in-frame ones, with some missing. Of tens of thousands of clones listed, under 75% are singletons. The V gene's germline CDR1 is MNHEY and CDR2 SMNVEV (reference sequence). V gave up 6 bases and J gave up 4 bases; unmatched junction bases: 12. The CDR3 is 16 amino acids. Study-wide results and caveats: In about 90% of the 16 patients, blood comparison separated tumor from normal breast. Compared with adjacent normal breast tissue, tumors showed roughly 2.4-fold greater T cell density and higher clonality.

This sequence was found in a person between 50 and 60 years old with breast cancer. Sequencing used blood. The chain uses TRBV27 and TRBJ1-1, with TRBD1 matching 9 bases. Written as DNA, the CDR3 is TGTGCCAGCAGCCGTGGGACAGGGTGGGGAAGCACTGAAGCTTTCTTT. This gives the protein CASSRGTGWGSTEAFF.